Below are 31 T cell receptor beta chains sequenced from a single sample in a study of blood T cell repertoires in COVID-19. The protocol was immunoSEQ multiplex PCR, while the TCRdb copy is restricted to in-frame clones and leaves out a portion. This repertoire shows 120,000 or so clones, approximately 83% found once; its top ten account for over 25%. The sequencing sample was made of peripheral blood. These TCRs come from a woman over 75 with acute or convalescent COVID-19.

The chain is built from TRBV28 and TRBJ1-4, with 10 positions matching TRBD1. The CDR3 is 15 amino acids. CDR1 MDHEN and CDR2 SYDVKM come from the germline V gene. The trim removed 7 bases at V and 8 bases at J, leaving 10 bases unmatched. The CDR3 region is CASTPPGQGREKLFF. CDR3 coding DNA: TGTGCCAGCACGCCCCCGGGACAGGGGCGGGAAAAACTGTTTTTT. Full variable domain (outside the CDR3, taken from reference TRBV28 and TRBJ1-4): DVKVTQSSRYLVKRTGEKVFLECVQDMDHENMFWYRQDPGLGLRLIYFSYDVKMKEKGDIPEGYSVSREKKERFSLILESASTNQTSMYLCASTPPGQGREKLFFGSGTQLSVL.

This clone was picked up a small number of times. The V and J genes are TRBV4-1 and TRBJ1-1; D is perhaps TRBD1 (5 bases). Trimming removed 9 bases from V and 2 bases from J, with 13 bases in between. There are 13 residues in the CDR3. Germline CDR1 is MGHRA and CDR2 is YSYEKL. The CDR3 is CASLSQGNTEAFF. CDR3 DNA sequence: TGCGCCAGTCTATCTCAGGGAAACACTGAAGCTTTCTTT.

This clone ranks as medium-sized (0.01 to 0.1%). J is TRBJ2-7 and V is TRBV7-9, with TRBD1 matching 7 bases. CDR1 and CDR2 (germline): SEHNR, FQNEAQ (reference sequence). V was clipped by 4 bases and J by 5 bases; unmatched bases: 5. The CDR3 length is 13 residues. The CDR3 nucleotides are TGTGCCAGCAGCTCGGAACAGGGGAACGAGCAGTACGTC. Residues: CASSSEQGNEQYV.

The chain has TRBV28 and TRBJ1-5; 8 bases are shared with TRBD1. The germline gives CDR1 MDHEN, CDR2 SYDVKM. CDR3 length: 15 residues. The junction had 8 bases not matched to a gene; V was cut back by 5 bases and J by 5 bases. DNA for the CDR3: TGTGCCAGCAGTCCTTCCGACAGGGGTGATCAGCCCCAGCATTTT. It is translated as CASSPSDRGDQPQHF.

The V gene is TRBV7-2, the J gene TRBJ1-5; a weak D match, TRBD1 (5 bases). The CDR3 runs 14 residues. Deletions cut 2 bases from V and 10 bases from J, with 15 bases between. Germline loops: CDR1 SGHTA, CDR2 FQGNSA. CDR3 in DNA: TGTGCCAGCAGCTTACCTTCCGTGACAGCACCCCAGCATTTT. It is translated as CASSLPSVTAPQHF. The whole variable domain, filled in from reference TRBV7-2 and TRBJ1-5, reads GAGVSQSPSNKVTEKGKDVELRCDPISGHTALYWYRQSLGQGLEFLIYFQGNSAPDKSGLPSDRFSAERTGGSVSTLTIQRTQQEDSAVYLCASSLPSVTAPQHFGDGTRLSIL.

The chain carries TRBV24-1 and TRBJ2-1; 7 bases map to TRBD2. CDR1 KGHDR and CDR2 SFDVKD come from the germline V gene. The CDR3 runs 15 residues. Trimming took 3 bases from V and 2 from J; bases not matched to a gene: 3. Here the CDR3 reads CATSDTGGTYNEQFF. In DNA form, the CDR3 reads TGTGCCACCAGTGATACGGGGGGTACCTACAATGAGCAGTTCTTC.

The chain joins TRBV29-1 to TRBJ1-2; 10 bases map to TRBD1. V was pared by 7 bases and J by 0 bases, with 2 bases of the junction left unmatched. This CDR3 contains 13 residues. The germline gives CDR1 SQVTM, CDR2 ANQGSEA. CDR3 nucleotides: TGCAGCGCTGGACAGGGGGCTAACTATGGCTACACCTTC. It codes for CSAGQGANYGYTF.

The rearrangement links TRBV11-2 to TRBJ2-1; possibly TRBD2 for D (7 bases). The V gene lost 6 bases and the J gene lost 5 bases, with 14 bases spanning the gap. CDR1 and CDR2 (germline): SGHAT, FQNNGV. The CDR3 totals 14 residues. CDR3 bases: TGTGCCAGCAGGCCCTCCGGGGGGCACAATGAGCAGTTCTTC. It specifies CASRPSGGHNEQFF.

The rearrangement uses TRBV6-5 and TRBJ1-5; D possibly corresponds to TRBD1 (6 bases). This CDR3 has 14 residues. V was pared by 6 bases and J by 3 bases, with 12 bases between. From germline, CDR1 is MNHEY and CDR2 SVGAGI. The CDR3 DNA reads TGTGCCAGCAGCGGACAGAATTACAATCAGCCCCAGCATTTT. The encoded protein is CASSGQNYNQPQHF.

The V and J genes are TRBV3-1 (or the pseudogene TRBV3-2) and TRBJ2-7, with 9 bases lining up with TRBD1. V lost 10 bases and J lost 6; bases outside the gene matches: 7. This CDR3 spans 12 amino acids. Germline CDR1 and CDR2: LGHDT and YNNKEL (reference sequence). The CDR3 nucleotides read TGTGCCACAGGACAGGGGCACCGCGAGCAGTACTTC. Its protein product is CATGQGHREQYF.

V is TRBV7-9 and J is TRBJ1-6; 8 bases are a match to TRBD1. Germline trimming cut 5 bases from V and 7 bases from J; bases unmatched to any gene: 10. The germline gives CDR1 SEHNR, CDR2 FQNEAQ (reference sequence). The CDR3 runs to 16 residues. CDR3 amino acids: CASSPFRDRKNSPLHF. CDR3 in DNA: TGTGCCAGCAGCCCCTTTCGGGACAGGAAAAATTCACCCCTCCACTTT. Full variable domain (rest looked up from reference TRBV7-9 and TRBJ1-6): DTGVSQNPRHKITKRGQNVTFRCDPISEHNRLYWYRQTLGQGPEFLTYFQNEAQLEKSRLLSDRFSAERPKGSFSTLEIQRTEQGDSAMYLCASSPFRDRKNSPLHFGNGTRLTVT.

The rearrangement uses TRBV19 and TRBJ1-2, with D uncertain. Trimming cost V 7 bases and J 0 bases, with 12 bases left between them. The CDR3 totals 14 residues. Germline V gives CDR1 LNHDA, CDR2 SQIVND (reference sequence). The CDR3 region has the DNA TGTGCCAGTACTGCCTCTCCAGCTAACTATGGCTACACCTTC. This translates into CASTASPANYGYTF.

The CDR3 is CASRPRTGGSNQPQHF. DNA for the CDR3: TGTGCCAGCAGACCAAGGACAGGGGGCAGCAATCAGCCCCAGCATTTT. The rearrangement joins TRBV5-8 to TRBJ1-5; 11 nucleotides line up with TRBD1. CDR3 length: 16 amino acids. Germline loops: CDR1 SGHTS, CDR2 YDEGEE. V lost 5 bases and J lost 1; bases outside the gene matches: 5.

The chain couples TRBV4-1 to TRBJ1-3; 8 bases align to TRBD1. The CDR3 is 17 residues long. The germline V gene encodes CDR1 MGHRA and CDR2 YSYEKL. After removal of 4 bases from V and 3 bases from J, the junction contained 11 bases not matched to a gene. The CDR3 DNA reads TGCGCCAGCAGCCCGCAGACCCAGGGGGCCCGTGGAAACACCATATATTTT. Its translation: CASSPQTQGARGNTIYF.

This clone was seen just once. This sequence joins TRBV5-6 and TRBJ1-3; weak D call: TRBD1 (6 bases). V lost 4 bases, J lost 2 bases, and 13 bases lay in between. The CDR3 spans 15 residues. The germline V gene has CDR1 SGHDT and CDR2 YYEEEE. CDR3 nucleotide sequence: TGTGCCAGCAGCCCCCAGGGGACCACTGGAAACACCATATATTTT. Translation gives CASSPQGTTGNTIYF. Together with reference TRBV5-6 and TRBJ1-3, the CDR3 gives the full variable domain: DAGVTQSPTHLIKTRGQQVTLRCSPKSGHDTVSWYQQALGQGPQFIFQYYEEEERQRGNFPDRFSGHQFPNYSSELNVNALLLGDSALYLCASSPQGTTGNTIYFGEGSWLTVV.

CDR3 coding DNA: TGCGCCAGCAGAACCGGGACAGGGGTCACTGAAGCTTTCTTT. Amino acid sequence: CASRTGTGVTEAFF. The V gene is TRBV5-1, the J gene TRBJ1-1, with 10 positions matching TRBD1. The trim removed 5 bases at V and 4 bases at J, leaving 5 bases unmatched. The CDR3 is 14 amino acids. Germline lookup yields CDR1 SGHRS and CDR2 YFSETQ.

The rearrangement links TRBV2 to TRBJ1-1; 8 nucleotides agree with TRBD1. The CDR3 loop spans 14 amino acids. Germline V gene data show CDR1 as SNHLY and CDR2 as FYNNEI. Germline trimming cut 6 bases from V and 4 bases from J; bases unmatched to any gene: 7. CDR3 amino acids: CASRATGAATEAFF. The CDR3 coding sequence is TGTGCCAGCAGGGCGACAGGGGCGGCCACTGAAGCTTTCTTT.

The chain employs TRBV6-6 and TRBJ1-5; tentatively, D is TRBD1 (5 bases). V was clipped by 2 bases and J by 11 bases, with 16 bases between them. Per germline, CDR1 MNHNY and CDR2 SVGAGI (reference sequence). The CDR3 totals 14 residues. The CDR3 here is CASSYDRQHRAQHF. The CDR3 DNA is TGTGCCAGCAGTTACGACCGACAGCATAGAGCCCAGCATTTT.

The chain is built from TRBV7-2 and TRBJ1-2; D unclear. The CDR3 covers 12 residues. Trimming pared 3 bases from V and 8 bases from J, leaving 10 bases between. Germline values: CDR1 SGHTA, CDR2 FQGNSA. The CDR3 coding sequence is TGTGCCAGCAGCTTCGGCGGAAACGGCTACACCTTC. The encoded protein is CASSFGGNGYTF.

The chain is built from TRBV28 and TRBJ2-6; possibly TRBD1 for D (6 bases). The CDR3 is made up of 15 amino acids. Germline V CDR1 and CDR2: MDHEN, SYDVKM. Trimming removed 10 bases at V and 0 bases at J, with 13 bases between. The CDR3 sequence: CATRGGFSGANVLTF. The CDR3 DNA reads TGTGCCACCCGAGGGGGATTCTCTGGGGCCAACGTCCTGACTTTC.

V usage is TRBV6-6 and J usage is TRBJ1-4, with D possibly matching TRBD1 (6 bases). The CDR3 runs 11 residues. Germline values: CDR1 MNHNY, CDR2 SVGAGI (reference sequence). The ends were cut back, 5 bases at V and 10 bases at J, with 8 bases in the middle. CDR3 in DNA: TGTGCCAGCAGTACAGGGCTAAAACTGTTTTTT. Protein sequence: CASSTGLKLFF.

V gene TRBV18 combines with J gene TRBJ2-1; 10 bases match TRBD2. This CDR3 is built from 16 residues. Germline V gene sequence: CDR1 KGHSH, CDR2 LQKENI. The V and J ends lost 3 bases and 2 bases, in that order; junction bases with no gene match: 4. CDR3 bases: TGTGCCAGCTCACCCCCCAGCGGGGGGGCCTACAATGAGCAGTTCTTC. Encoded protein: CASSPPSGGAYNEQFF.

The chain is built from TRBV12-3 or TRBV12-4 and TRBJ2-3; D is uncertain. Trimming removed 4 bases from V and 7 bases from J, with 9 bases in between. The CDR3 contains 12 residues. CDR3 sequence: CASSSSGYTQYF. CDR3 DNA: TGTGCCAGCAGTTCTTCTGGCTATACGCAGTATTTT.

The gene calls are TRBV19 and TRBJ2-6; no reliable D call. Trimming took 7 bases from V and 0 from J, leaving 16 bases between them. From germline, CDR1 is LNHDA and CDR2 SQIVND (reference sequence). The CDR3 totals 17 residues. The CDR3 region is CASTAARPLSGANVLTF. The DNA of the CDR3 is TGTGCCAGTACCGCCGCCAGGCCCCTCTCTGGGGCCAACGTCCTGACTTTC.

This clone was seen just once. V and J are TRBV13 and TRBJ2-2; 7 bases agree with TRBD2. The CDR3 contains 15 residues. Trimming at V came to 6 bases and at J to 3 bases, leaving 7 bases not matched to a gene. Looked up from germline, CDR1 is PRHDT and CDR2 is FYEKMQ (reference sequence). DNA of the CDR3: TGTGCCAGCAGTCGCGGGGGAGGCGACACCGGGGAGCTGTTTTTT. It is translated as CASSRGGGDTGELFF.

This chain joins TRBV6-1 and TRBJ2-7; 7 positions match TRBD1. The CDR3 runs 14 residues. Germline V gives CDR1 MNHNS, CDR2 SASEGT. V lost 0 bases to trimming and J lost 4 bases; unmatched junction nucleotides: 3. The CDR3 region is CASSEAGGWYEQYV. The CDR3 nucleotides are TGTGCCAGCAGTGAAGCAGGGGGCTGGTACGAGCAGTACGTC.

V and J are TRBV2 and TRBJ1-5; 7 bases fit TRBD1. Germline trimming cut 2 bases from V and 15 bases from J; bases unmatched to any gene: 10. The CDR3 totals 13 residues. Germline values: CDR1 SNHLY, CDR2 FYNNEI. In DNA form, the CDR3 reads TGTGCCAGCAGTGAAAGAGAGGGGACAGCCCGGCATTTT. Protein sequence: CASSEREGTARHF.

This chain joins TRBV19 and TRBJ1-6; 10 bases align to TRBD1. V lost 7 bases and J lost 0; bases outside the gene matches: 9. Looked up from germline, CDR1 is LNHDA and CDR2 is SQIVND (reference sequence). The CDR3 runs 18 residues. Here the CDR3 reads CASNGGQGPSSYNSPLHF. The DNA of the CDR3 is TGTGCCAGTAATGGGGGACAGGGGCCAAGCTCCTATAATTCACCCCTCCACTTT. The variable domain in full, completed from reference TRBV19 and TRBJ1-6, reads DGGITQSPKYLFRKEGQNVTLSCEQNLNHDAMYWYRQDPGQGLRLIYYSQIVNDFQKGDIAEGYSVSREKKESFPLTVTSAQKNPTAFYLCASNGGQGPSSYNSPLHFGNGTRLTVT.

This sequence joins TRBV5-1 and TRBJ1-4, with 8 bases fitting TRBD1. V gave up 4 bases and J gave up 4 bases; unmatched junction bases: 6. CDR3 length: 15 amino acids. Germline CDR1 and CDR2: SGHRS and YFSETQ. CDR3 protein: CASSGGQASNEKLFF. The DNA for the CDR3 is TGCGCCAGCAGCGGGGGACAGGCGAGTAATGAAAAACTGTTTTTT.

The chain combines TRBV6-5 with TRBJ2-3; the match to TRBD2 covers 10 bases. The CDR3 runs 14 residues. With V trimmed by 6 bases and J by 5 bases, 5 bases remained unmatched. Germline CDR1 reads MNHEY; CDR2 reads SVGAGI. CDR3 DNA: TGTGCCAGCAGAATAGCGGGGGGAAGAGATACGCAGTATTTT. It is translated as CASRIAGGRDTQYF.

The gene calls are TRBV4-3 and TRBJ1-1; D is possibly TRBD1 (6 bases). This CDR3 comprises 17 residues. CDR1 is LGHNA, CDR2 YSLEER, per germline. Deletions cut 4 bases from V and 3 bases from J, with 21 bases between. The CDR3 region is CASSRPSGGGFDTEAFF. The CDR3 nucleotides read TGCGCCAGCAGCCGGCCTTCTGGGGGCGGGTTTGACACTGAAGCTTTCTTT.